Presented here are 5 T cell receptor beta chains from one specimen sequenced in a study of human T cells and chemical hapten exposure. One entry per CDR3 protein, called by TCRdb with MiXCR from the RACE reads. The sample has more than 150,000 distinct CDR3 sequences, around 30% seen once; the top ten hold 2.9%. Time point reported: pre-sensitization, week 0. The treatment: therapeutic diphenylcyclopropenone sensitization with weekly scalp DPC. Sample: whole blood, taken in connection with sensitization to the hapten diphenylcyclopropenone (DPC). Receptor source: a woman in her thirties with alopecia areata. Some clones in this sample may be carry-over from other donors' samples.

This chain joins TRBV10-2 and TRBJ1-5; tentative D call: TRBD1 (5 bases). The CDR3 is 15 residues long. Germline V gene sequence: CDR1 WSHSY, CDR2 SAAADI. V was clipped by 1 base and J by 6 bases, with 13 bases between them. CDR3 DNA: TGCGCCAGCAGTGAGTTTCGCCAGGGAAGTCAGCCCCAGCATTTT. The encoded protein is CASSEFRQGSQPQHF.

About this clonotype: One base away lies a much larger clone, so this may be a sequencing read error. The CDR3 is CSAEDFRGAYTQYF. The CDR3 coding sequence is TGCAGCGCTGAAGACTTTCGGGGGGCCTATACGCAGTATTTT. This rearrangement joins TRBV29-1 to TRBJ2-3; possible D gene TRBD2, 7 bases. CDR1 SQVTM and CDR2 ANQGSEA come from the germline V gene. There are 14 residues in the CDR3.

The chain couples TRBV5-6 to TRBJ1-5, with 9 bases identical to TRBD1. Germline trimming cut 3 bases from V and 7 bases from J; bases unmatched to any gene: 8. The CDR3 consists of 15 residues. CDR1 and CDR2 from the germline V gene are SGHDT and YYEEEE. The CDR3 region is CASSSGQGGGQPQHF. The CDR3 DNA follows: TGTGCCAGCAGCTCGGGACAGGGTGGAGGACAGCCCCAGCATTTT.

This clonotype was seen a handful of times. V usage is TRBV11-2 and J usage is TRBJ1-2; a weak D match, TRBD1 (6 bases). V was shortened by 3 bases and J by 4 bases, with 12 bases between the two germline ends. The CDR3 runs 14 residues. CDR1 SGHAT and CDR2 FQNNGV come from the germline V gene. CDR3 residues: CASSFSEGGYGYTF. DNA for the CDR3: TGTGCCAGCAGCTTTAGTGAGGGGGGCTATGGCTACACCTTC.

This rearrangement joins TRBV20-1 to TRBJ1-1; D remains unclear. CDR1 DFQATT and CDR2 SNEGSKA come from the germline V gene (reference sequence). The CDR3 contains 13 residues. V gave up 5 bases and J gave up 5 bases, with 15 bases separating them. The CDR3 loop reads CSAPFPSVTEAFF. CDR3 sequence (DNA): TGCAGTGCTCCATTTCCCAGTGTTACTGAAGCTTTCTTT.